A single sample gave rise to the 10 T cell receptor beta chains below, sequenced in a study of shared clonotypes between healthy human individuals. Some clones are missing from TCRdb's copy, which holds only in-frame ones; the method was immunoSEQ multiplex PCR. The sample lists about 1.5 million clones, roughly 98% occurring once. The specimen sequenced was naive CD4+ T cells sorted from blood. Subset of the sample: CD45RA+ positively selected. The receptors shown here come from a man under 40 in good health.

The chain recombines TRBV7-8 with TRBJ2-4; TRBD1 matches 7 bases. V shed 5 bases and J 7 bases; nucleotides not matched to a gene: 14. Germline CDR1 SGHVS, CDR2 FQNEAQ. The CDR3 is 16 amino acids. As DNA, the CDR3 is TGTGCCAGCAGCGCAGGGACAGTGGCATCGGTTAACATTCAGTACTTC. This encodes CASSAGTVASVNIQYF.

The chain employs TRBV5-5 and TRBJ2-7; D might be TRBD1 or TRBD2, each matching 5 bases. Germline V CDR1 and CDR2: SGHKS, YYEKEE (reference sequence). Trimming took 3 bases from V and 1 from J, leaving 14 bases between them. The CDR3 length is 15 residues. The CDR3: CASSSGAGESYEQYF. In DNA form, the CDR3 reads TGTGCCAGCAGCTCCGGGGCGGGTGAATCCTACGAGCAGTACTTC. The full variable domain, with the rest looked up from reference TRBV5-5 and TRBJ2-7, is DAGVTQSPTHLIKTRGQQVTLRCSPISGHKSVSWYQQVLGQGPQFIFQYYEKEERGRGNFPDRFSARQFPNYSSELNVNALLLGDSALYLCASSSGAGESYEQYFGPGTRLTVT.

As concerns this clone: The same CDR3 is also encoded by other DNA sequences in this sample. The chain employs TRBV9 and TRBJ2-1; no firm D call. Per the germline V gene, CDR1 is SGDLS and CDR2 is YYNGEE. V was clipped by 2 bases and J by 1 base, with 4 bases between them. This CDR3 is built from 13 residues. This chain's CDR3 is CASSVGSYNEQFF. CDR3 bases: TGTGCCAGCAGCGTGGGATCCTACAATGAGCAGTTCTTC. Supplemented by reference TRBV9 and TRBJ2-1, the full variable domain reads DSGVTQTPKHLITATGQRVTLRCSPRSGDLSVYWYQQSLDQGLQFLIQYYNGEERAKGNILERFSAQQFPDLHSELNLSSLELGDSALYFCASSVGSYNEQFFGPGTRLTVL.

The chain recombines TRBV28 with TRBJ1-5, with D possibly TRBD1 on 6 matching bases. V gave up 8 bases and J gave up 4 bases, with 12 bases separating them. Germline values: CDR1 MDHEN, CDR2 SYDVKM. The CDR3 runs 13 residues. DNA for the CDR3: TGTGCCAGCGCGCGGGGGCCTAATCAGCCCCAGCATTTT. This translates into CASARGPNQPQHF.

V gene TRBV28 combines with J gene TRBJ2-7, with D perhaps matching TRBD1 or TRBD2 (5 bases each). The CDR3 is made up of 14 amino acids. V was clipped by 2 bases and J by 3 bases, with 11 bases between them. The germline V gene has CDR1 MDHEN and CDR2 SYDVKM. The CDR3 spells CASSLPGASYEQYF. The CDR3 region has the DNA TGTGCCAGCAGTTTACCCGGGGCTAGCTACGAGCAGTACTTC.

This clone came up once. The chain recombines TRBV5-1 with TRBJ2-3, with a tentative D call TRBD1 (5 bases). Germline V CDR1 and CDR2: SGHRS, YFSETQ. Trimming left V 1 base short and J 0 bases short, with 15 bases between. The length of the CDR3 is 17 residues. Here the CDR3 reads CASSLFPTALSTDTQYF. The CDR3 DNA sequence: TGCGCCAGCAGCTTGTTCCCGACAGCTCTAAGCACAGATACGCAGTATTTT.

The CDR3 DNA follows: TGTGCCAGCAGCTTGCTGGCGAACACCGGGGAGCTGTTTTTT. Protein sequence: CASSLLANTGELFF. The chain recombines TRBV5-8 with TRBJ2-2; D is unresolved. Germline V gene data show CDR1 as SGHTS and CDR2 as YDEGEE. Trimming pared 1 base from V and 0 bases from J, leaving 4 bases between. This CDR3 is built from 14 residues.

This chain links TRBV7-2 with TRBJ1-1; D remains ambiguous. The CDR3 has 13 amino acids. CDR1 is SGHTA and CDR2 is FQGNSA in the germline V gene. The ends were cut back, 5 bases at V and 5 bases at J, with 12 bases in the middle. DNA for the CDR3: TGTGCCAGCAGCAGGAGGGCCCGAACTGAAGCTTTCTTT. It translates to CASSRRARTEAFF.

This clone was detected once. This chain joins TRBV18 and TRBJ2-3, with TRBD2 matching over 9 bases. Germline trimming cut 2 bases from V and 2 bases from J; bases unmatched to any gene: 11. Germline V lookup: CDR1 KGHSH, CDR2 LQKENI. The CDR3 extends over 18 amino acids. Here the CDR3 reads CASSPIRAGGVVTDTQYF. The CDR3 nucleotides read TGTGCCAGCTCACCAATTCGTGCGGGAGGGGTAGTCACAGATACGCAGTATTTT. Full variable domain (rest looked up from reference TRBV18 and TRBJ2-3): NAGVMQNPRHLVRRRGQEARLRCSPMKGHSHVYWYRQLPEEGLKFMVYLQKENIIDESGMPKERFSAEFPKEGPSILRIQQVVRGDSAAYFCASSPIRAGGVVTDTQYFGPGTRLTVL.

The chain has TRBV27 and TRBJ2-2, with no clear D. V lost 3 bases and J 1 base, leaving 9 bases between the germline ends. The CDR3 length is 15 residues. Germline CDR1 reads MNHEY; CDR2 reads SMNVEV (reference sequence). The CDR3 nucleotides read TGTGCCAGCAGTTTTGAGGCGAGGAACACCGGGGAGCTGTTTTTT. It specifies CASSFEARNTGELFF.